This TCR beta chain was identified in a study of response to subunit inactivated influenza vaccine. Findings and caveats of the study: Each seasonal flu vaccination may recruit only limited new T cells, authors suggested.

V was shortened by 5 bases and J by 2 bases, with 8 bases between the two germline ends. The CDR3 is 13 residues long. Germline-derived CDR1 and CDR2 are ENHRY and SYGVKD. This clonotype appeared a few times. What it binds is not known. Each CDR3 protein gets one entry after TCRdb re-called the RT-PCR reads with MiXCR. The table lists about 500,000 distinct CDR3 sequences, approximately 7.7% of them singletons. The source of this sequence is a man between 45 and 75 years old who received an inactivated influenza vaccine. The V gene is TRBV10-3, the J gene TRBJ2-3, with a possible D match to TRBD1 (6 bases). The specimen was PBMCs from blood, collected around 25 months after vaccination. The CDR3 loop reads CAISRQDTDTQYF. The CDR3 nucleotides read TGTGCCATCAGTAGACAGGACACAGATACGCAGTATTTT.